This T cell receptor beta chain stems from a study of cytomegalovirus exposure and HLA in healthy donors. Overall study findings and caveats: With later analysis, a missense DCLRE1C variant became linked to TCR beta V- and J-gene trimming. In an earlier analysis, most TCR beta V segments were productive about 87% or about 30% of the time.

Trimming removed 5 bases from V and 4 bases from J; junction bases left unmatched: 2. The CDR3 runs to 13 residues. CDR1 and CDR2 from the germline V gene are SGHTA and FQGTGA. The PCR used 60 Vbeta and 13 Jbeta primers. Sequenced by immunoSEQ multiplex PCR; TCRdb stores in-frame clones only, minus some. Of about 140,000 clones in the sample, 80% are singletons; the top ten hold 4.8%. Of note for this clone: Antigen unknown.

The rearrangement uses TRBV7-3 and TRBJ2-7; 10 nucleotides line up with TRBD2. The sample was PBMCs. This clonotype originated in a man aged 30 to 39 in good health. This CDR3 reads CASSPSGSYEQYF. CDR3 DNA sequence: TGTGCCAGCAGCCCTAGCGGGAGTTACGAGCAGTACTTC.